This T cell receptor (beta chain) stems from a study of OX40 agonist ivuxolimab in advanced cancers. Broader study findings: Both CD4+ and CD8+ T cell populations in blood had undergone clonal expansion by week 6 at 0.1 to 3.0 mg/kg.

The germline V gene encodes CDR1 SGDLS and CDR2 YYNGEE. Trimming cost V 0 bases and J 0 bases, with 3 bases left between them. This CDR3 contains 13 residues. Repertoires were generated with immunoSEQ multiplex PCR, while TCRdb's copy carries only in-frame clones and drops some. The sample yields 66,000 or so clones, around 93% seen once. This clone was seen a handful of times. No antigen is known for it. The clonotype originates from an adult with an advanced solid tumor such as melanoma, head and neck, liver or kidney cancer. V usage is TRBV9 and J usage is TRBJ1-1; D ambiguous. This specimen was CD4+ or CD8+ T cells sorted from blood, taken in a trial of the OX40 agonist ivuxolimab. This CDR3 is CASSVDMNTEAFF. The CDR3 DNA follows: TGTGCCAGCAGCGTAGACATGAACACTGAAGCTTTCTTT. Looking up the rest from reference TRBV9 and TRBJ1-1 gives the full variable domain: DSGVTQTPKHLITATGQRVTLRCSPRSGDLSVYWYQQSLDQGLQFLIQYYNGEERAKGNILERFSAQQFPDLHSELNLSSLELGDSALYFCASSVDMNTEAFFGQGTRLTVV.